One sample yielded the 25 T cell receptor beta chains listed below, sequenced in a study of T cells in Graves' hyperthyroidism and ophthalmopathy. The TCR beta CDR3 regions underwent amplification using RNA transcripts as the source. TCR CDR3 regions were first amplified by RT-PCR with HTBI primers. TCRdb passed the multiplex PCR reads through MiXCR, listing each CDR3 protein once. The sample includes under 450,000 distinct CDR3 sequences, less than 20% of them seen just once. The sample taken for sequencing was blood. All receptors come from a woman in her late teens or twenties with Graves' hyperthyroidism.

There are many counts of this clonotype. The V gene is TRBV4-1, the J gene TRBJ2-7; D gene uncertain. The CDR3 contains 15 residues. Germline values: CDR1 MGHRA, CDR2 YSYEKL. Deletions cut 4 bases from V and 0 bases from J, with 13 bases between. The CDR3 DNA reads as TGCGCCAGCAGCCCCCAAGACTCGAACTCCTACGAGCAGTACTTC. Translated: CASSPQDSNSYEQYF.

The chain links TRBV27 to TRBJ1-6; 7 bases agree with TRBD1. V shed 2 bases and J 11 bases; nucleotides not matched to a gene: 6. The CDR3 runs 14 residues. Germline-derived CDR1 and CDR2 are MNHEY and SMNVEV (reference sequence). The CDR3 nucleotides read TGTGCCAGCAGTTTAGGGGACAGCAATCCACCCCTCCACTTT. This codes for CASSLGDSNPPLHF.

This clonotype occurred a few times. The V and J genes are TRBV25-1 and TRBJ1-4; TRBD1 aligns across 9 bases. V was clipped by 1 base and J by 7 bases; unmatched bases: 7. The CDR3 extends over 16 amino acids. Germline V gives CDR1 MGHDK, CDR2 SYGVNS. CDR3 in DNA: TGTGCCAGCAGTGAATTAGGCGACAGGGGGTTTGAAAAACTGTTTTTT. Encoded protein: CASSELGDRGFEKLFF.

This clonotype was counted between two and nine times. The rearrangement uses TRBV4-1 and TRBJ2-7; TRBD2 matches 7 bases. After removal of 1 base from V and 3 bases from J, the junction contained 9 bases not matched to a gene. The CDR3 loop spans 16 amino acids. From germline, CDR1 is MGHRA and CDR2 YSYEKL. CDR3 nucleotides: TGCGCCAGCAGCCAAGTGGTGAGCGGGGAAATCTACGAGCAGTACTTC. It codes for CASSQVVSGEIYEQYF.

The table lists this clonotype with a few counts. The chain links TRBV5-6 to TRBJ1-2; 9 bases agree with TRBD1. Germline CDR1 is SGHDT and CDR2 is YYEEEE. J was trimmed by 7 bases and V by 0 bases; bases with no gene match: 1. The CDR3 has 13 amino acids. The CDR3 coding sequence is TGTGCCAGCAGCTTGGTACAGGGGGCTGGCTACACCTTC. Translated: CASSLVQGAGYTF. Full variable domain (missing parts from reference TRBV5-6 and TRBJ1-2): DAGVTQSPTHLIKTRGQQVTLRCSPKSGHDTVSWYQQALGQGPQFIFQYYEEEERQRGNFPDRFSGHQFPNYSSELNVNALLLGDSALYLCASSLVQGAGYTFGSGTRLTVV.

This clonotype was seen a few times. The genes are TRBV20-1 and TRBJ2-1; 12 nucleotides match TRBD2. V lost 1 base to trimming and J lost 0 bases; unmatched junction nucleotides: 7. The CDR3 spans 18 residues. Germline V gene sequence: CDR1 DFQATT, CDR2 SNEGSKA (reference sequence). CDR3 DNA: TGCAGTGCTAGAGCACTAGCGGGGGGCTCTGGCTCCTACAATGAGCAGTTCTTC. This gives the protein CSARALAGGSGSYNEQFF.

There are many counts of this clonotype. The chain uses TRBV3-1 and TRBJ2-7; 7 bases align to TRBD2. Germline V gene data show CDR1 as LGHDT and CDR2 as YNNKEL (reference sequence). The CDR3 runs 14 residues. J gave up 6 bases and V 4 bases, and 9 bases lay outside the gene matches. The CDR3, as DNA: TGTGCCAGCAGCCTCTCGAACCCGGGGGGCGAGCAGTACTTC. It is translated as CASSLSNPGGEQYF.

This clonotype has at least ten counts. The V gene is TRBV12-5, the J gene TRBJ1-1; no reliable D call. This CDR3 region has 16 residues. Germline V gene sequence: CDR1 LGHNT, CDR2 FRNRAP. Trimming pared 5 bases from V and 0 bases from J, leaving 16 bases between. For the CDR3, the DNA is TGTGCTAGTGGTCAGCGCCGGGGATCTTTGAACACTGAAGCTTTCTTT. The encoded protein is CASGQRRGSLNTEAFF. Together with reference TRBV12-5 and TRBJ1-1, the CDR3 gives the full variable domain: DARVTQTPRHKVTEMGQEVTMRCQPILGHNTVFWYRQTMMQGLELLAYFRNRAPLDDSGMPKDRFSAEMPDATLATLKIQPSEPRDSAVYFCASGQRRGSLNTEAFFGQGTRLTVV.

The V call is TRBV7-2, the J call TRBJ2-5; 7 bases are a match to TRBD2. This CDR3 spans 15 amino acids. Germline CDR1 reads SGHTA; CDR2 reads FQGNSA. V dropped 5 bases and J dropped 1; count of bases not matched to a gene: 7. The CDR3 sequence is CASSRVWGGQETQYF. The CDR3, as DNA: TGTGCCAGCAGCAGAGTATGGGGGGGCCAAGAGACCCAGTACTTC.

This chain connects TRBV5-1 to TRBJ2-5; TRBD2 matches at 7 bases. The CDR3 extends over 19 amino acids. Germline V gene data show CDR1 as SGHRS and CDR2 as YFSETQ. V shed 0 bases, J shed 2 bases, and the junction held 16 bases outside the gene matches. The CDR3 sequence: CASSLAPRGGRGDQETQYF. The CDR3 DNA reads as TGCGCCAGCAGCTTGGCCCCGAGGGGCGGACGGGGGGATCAAGAGACCCAGTACTTC.

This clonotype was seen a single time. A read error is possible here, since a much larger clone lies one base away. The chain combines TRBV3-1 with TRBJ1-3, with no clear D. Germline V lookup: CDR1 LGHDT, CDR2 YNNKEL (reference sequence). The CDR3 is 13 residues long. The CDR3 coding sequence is TGTGTCAGCAGCCAAGACGGAGGAAACACCATATATTTT. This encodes CVSSQDGGNTIYF.

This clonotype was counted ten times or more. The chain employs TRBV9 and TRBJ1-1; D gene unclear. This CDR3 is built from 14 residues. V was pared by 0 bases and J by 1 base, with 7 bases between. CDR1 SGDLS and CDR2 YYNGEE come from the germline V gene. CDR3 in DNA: TGTGCCAGCAGCGTAGAGCATCAGAACACTGAAGCTTTCTTT. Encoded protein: CASSVEHQNTEAFF.

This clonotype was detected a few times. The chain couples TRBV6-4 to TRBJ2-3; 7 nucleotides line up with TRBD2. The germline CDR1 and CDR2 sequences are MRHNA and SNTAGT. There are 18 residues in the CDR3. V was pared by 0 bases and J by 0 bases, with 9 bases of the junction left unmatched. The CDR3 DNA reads TGTGCCAGCAGTGACTCAGTAACTAGCGAGGATAGCACAGATACGCAGTATTTT. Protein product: CASSDSVTSEDSTDTQYF.

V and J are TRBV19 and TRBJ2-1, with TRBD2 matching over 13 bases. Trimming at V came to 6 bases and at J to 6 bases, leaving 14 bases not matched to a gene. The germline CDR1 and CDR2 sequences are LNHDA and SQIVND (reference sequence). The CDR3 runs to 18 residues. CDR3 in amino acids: CASRDGGGLAGRGNEQFF. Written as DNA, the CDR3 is TGTGCCAGTAGGGACGGGGGGGGACTAGCGGGACGGGGCAATGAGCAGTTCTTC.

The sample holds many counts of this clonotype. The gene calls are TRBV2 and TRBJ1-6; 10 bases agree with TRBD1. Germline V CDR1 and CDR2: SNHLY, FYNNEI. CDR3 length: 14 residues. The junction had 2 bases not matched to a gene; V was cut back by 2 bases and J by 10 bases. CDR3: CASSERDRGSPLHF. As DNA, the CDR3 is TGTGCCAGCAGTGAAAGGGACAGGGGATCACCCCTCCACTTT.

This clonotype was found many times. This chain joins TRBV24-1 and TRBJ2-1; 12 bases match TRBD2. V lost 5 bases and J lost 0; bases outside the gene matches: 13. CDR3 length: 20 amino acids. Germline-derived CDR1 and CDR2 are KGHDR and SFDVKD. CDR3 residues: CATSGPTSGSTGGSYNEQFF. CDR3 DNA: TGTGCCACCAGTGGCCCGACTAGCGGGAGCACAGGCGGCTCCTACAATGAGCAGTTCTTC.

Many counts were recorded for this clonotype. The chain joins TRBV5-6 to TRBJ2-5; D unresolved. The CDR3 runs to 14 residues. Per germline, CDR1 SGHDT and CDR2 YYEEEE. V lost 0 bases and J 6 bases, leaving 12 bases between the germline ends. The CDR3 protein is CASSLAPPPKTQYF. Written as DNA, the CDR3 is TGTGCCAGCAGCTTGGCCCCGCCCCCGAAGACCCAGTACTTC.

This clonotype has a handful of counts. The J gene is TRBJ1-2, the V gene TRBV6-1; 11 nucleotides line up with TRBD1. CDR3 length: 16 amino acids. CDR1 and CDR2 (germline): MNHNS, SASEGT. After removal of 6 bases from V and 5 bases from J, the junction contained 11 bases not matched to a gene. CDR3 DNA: TGTGCCAGCAGGCCCGCCACCGGGACAGGGGGGTATGGCTACACCTTC. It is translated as CASRPATGTGGYGYTF.

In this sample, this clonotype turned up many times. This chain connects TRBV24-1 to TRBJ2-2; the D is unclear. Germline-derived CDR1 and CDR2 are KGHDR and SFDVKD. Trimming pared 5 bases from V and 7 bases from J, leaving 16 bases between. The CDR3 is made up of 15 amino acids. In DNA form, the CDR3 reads TGTGCCACCAGTGCGCAAAACCCGATTGGCGGGGAGCTGTTTTTT. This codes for CATSAQNPIGGELFF.

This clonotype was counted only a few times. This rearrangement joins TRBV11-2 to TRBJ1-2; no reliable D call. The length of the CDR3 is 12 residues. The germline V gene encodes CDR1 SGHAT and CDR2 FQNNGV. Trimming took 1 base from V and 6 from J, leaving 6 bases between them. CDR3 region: CASSLVANGYTF. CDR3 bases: TGTGCCAGCAGCTTAGTGGCCAATGGCTACACCTTC.

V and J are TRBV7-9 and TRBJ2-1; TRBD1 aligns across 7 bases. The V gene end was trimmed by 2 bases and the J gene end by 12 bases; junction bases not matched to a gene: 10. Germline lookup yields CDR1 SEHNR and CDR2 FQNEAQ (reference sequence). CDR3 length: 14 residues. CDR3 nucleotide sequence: TGTGCCAGCAGCTTACGACTGGACAGGTTCGGGCAGTTCTTC. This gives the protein CASSLRLDRFGQFF.

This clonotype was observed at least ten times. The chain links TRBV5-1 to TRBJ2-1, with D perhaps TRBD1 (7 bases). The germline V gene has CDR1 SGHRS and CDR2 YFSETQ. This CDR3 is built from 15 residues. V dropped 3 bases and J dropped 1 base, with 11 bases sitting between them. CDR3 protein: CASSSQGGSYNEQFF. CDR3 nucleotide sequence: TGCGCCAGCAGCTCCCAGGGGGGATCCTACAATGAGCAGTTCTTC.

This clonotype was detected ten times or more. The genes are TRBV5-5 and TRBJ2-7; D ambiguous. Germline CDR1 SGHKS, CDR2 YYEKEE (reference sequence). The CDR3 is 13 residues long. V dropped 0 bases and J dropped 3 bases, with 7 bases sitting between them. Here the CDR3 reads CASSLGENYEQYF. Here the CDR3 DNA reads TGTGCCAGCAGCTTGGGGGAAAACTACGAGCAGTACTTC.

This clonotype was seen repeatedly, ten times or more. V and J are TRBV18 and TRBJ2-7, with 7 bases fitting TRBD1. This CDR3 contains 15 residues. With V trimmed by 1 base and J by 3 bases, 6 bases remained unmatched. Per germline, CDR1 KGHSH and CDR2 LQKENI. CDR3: CASSPQEGTVYEQYF. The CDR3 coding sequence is TGTGCCAGCTCACCACAAGAAGGGACAGTCTACGAGCAGTACTTC.

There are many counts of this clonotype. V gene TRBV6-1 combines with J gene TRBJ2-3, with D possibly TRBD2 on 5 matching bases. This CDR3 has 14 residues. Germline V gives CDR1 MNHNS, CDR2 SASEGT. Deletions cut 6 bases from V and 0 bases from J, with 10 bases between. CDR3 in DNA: TGTGCCAGCAGGGGCGGGTCCAGCACAGATACGCAGTATTTT. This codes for CASRGGSSTDTQYF.